The subject of this entry is one T cell receptor beta chain. This entry belongs to a study of blood T cell repertoires in COVID-19. Profiled with immunoSEQ multiplex PCR; TCRdb holds only in-frame clones, not every one. This table has fewer than 100,000 clones, approximately 86% appearing once. CDR1 is MNHEY, CDR2 SVGEGT, per germline. The CDR3 has 16 residues. V shed 6 bases, J shed 0 bases, and the junction held 8 bases outside the gene matches. Sequencing was carried out using peripheral blood. V and J are TRBV6-2 or TRBV6-3 and TRBJ1-1, with 9 bases identical to TRBD1. The clonotype was recovered from a man aged 55 to 70 with acute or convalescent COVID-19. The CDR3 coding sequence is TGTGCCAGCAGCACCGGGACAGGGCCCCTGAACACTGAAGCTTTCTTT. Encoded protein: CASSTGTGPLNTEAFF.